Each of the 24 T cell receptor beta chains below was sequenced from the same sample in a study of vaccination and CD4 T cells after COVID-19 (dated by TCRdb to between 2020 and 2023). These receptors are not linked to any known antigen. The sample's time point label, in plain terms: late sampling 161 to 241 days after vaccination in a few convalescent patients. What this sample's treatment or condition label stands for: approximately nine-day PBMC culture with coronavirus spike peptide pools or control peptides (ViraFEST assay). Library preparation employed PCR. The sequencer was an Illumina iSeq 100. DNA from cultured CD4+ T cells was subjected to TCR sequencing with the Oncomine TCR Beta short-read assay at the Johns Hopkins FTIC core. TCRdb ran its own pipeline on the public reads, namely fastp trimming at Q25 and MiXCR clone calling, and kept in-frame beta chains. Rows with one shared CDR3 protein collapse into an entry with the most common genes and DNA. The sample records 20,000 to 30,000 distinct CDR3 sequences, roughly 31% of which are singletons. The leading ten clones occupy just over 7% of the sample.

Specimen: CD4+ T cells from blood, cultured in vitro, collected about 7 months after SARS-CoV-2 vaccination. Receptors were obtained from a human donor who had recovered from COVID-19.

This chain connects TRBV6-2 or TRBV6-3 to TRBJ2-3, with D possibly matching TRBD2 (5 bases). CDR3 length: 14 amino acids. Deletions cut 6 bases from V and 0 bases from J, with 10 bases between. Germline V gene lookup returns CDR1 MNHEY and CDR2 SVGEGT. The CDR3 nucleotides read TGTGCCAGCAGAGACTATCTTAGCACAGATACGCAGTATTTT. Protein product: CASRDYLSTDTQYF.

The J gene is TRBJ2-7, the V gene TRBV11-2, with D tentatively TRBD1 (6 bases). Between the trimmed V and J ends, which lost 2 bases and 6 bases, there was a span of 11 bases. CDR1 is SGHAT and CDR2 is FQNNGV in the germline V gene. This CDR3 has 13 amino acids. CDR3 sequence reads: CASSLTYRVEQYF. The CDR3 nucleotides read TGTGCCAGCAGCTTAACCTACAGGGTCGAGCAGTACTTC.

J is TRBJ1-4 and V is TRBV7-9; 10 bases fit TRBD1. The CDR3 contains 14 residues. V shed 5 bases and J 8 bases; nucleotides not matched to a gene: 5. Looked up from germline, CDR1 is SEHNR and CDR2 is FQNEAQ (reference sequence). The CDR3 spells CASSRQGAMEKLFF. The CDR3 nucleotides read TGTGCCAGCAGCCGACAGGGGGCGATGGAAAAACTGTTTTTT. Together with reference TRBV7-9 and TRBJ1-4, the CDR3 gives the full variable domain: DTGVSQNPRHKITKRGQNVTFRCDPISEHNRLYWYRQTLGQGPEFLTYFQNEAQLEKSRLLSDRFSAERPKGSFSTLEIQRTEQGDSAMYLCASSRQGAMEKLFFGSGTQLSVL.

J is TRBJ2-7 and V is TRBV2; D possibly corresponds to TRBD2 (6 bases). Between the trimmed V and J ends, which lost 6 bases and 0 bases, there was a span of 6 bases. This CDR3 is built from 12 residues. Germline CDR1 reads SNHLY; CDR2 reads FYNNEI. CDR3 coding DNA: TGTGCCAGCAGGGGGGGCTCCTACGAGCAGTACTTC. Protein: CASRGGSYEQYF.

V and J are TRBV29-1 and TRBJ2-5; possibly TRBD1 for D (5 bases). Per germline, CDR1 SQVTM and CDR2 ANQGSEA. The CDR3 has 11 residues. V was pared by 7 bases and J by 6 bases, with 12 bases between. The CDR3 DNA sequence: TGCAGCGCCCAGCAGGGCCAGACCCAGTACTTC. Translating it yields CSAQQGQTQYF.

The rearrangement joins TRBV19 to TRBJ1-5; possible D gene TRBD1, 5 bases. Trimming pared 7 bases from V and 1 base from J, leaving 14 bases between. CDR3 length equals 15 residues. The germline V gene encodes CDR1 LNHDA and CDR2 SQIVND (reference sequence). This chain's CDR3 is CASILAGRSNQPQHF. CDR3 in DNA: TGTGCCAGTATCCTGGCGGGACGCAGCAATCAGCCCCAGCATTTT.

The sample holds a few counts of this clonotype. This chain links TRBV20-1 with TRBJ2-2, with 9 nucleotides matching TRBD2. V lost 7 bases and J lost 4; bases outside the gene matches: 7. The CDR3 extends over 14 amino acids. Germline CDR1 is DFQATT and CDR2 is SNEGSKA (reference sequence). The CDR3 DNA follows: TGCAGTGTGGGGCGGGAGGGGGTCACCGGGGAGCTGTTTTTT. Amino acids: CSVGREGVTGELFF.

V usage is TRBV7-9 and J usage is TRBJ1-1; no definite D call. Germline assignment: CDR1 SEHNR and CDR2 FQNEAQ (reference sequence). V was cut by 1 base and J by 2 bases, with 23 bases left in between. The CDR3 is 19 amino acids. The CDR3 loop reads CASSLVSGWADAGNTEAFF. CDR3 nucleotides: TGTGCCAGCAGCTTAGTATCTGGGTGGGCGGACGCGGGTAACACTGAAGCTTTCTTT. The full variable domain, completed using reference TRBV7-9 and TRBJ1-1, is DTGVSQNPRHKITKRGQNVTFRCDPISEHNRLYWYRQTLGQGPEFLTYFQNEAQLEKSRLLSDRFSAERPKGSFSTLEIQRTEQGDSAMYLCASSLVSGWADAGNTEAFFGQGTRLTVV.

The rearrangement joins TRBV6-1 to TRBJ2-7, with no clear D. This CDR3 region has 13 residues. Germline lookup yields CDR1 MNHNS and CDR2 SASEGT. The germline V and J ends were trimmed by 3 bases and 3 bases, with 9 bases remaining between them. The CDR3, as DNA: TGTGCCAGCAGTGACGGAAGCAACTACGAGCAGTACTTC. Translating gives CASSDGSNYEQYF.

The chain combines TRBV7-2 with TRBJ1-6; possible D gene TRBD1, 5 bases. The CDR3 length is 14 residues. Germline V gene lookup returns CDR1 SGHTA and CDR2 FQGNSA. V was trimmed by 1 base and J by 9 bases, leaving 10 bases between them. CDR3 protein: CASSLVRQSSPLHF. CDR3 sequence (DNA): TGTGCCAGCAGCTTAGTAAGACAGAGTTCACCCCTCCACTTT.

V gene TRBV4-1 combines with J gene TRBJ1-2, with 8 bases that match TRBD1. V shed 0 bases and J 7 bases; nucleotides not matched to a gene: 7. The germline gives CDR1 MGHRA, CDR2 YSYEKL. This CDR3 is 15 amino acids long. The CDR3 protein is CASSQDSSGGFGYTF. As DNA, the CDR3 is TGCGCCAGCAGCCAAGATTCCTCAGGGGGCTTTGGCTACACCTTC.

A single count supports this clonotype. The chain combines TRBV20-1 with TRBJ2-7, with 7 bases lining up with TRBD1. Germline values: CDR1 DFQATT, CDR2 SNEGSKA (reference sequence). J gave up 1 base and V 6 bases, and 3 bases lay outside the gene matches. CDR3 length: 12 residues. The CDR3 DNA reads TGCAGTGCCCTGGACAGGTCCTACGAGCAGTACTTC. This codes for CSALDRSYEQYF.

This rearrangement joins TRBV15 to TRBJ2-1, with 10 bases that match TRBD1. This CDR3 comprises 20 residues. Germline CDR1 is LNHNV and CDR2 is YYDKDF (reference sequence). J lost 1 base, V lost 0 bases, and 12 bases had no gene match. This CDR3 reads CATSRDDRGLGLGSYNEQFF. CDR3 nucleotides: TGTGCCACCAGCAGAGATGACAGGGGGCTCGGACTGGGATCCTACAATGAGCAGTTCTTC.

The rearrangement joins TRBV20-1 to TRBJ2-2; 7 bases fit TRBD2. The CDR3 runs to 16 residues. CDR1 and CDR2 from the germline V gene are DFQATT and SNEGSKA (reference sequence). V shed 2 bases and J 2 bases; nucleotides not matched to a gene: 8. The CDR3 bases are TGCAGTGCTAGACCCCCTAGCGGATTAAACACCGGGGAGCTGTTTTTT. This codes for CSARPPSGLNTGELFF.

This clonotype came up a few times. V gene TRBV20-1 combines with J gene TRBJ1-2; maybe TRBD1 (5 bases). Trimming took 5 bases from V and 6 from J, leaving 28 bases between them. The CDR3 runs to 17 residues. The germline gives CDR1 DFQATT, CDR2 SNEGSKA (reference sequence). CDR3 residues: CSAPAGPEIIPGDGYTF. CDR3 in DNA: TGCAGTGCTCCAGCGGGACCCGAAATTATTCCGGGTGATGGCTACACCTTC.

This chain uses TRBV6-2 or TRBV6-3 with TRBJ2-1; D is unclear. The CDR3 has 14 amino acids. Trimming shortened V by 2 bases and J by 0 bases, and 5 bases separated the two germline ends. Germline V lookup: CDR1 MNHEY, CDR2 SVGEGT. This chain's CDR3 is CASSYSSSYNEQFF. DNA of the CDR3: TGTGCCAGCAGTTACAGCAGCTCCTACAATGAGCAGTTCTTC.

J is TRBJ2-5 and V is TRBV4-2, with 7 bases that match TRBD2. The V and J ends lost 2 bases and 3 bases, in that order; junction bases with no gene match: 9. Germline CDR1 is LGHNA and CDR2 is YNFKEQ. The CDR3 consists of 16 residues. CDR3 in amino acids: CASSQSGLPLKETQYF. The DNA for the CDR3 is TGTGCCAGCAGCCAATCGGGACTACCCTTAAAAGAGACCCAGTACTTC.

This clonotype showed up just a few times. The chain uses TRBV15 and TRBJ2-3, with 7 bases identical to TRBD2. Trimming cost V 8 bases and J 6 bases; bases outside gene matches: 11. The CDR3 has 14 amino acids. Germline V gene sequence: CDR1 LNHNV, CDR2 YYDKDF (reference sequence). The DNA for the CDR3 is TGTGCCACCGCCGGACTAGTCCGGACGGATACGCAGTATTTT. Its protein is CATAGLVRTDTQYF.

In this sample, this clonotype turned up once. The chain combines TRBV7-6 with TRBJ2-3; perhaps TRBD2 as D (6 bases). V was clipped by 6 bases and J by 3 bases, with 16 bases between them. Germline V gene lookup returns CDR1 SGHVS and CDR2 FNYEAQ. The CDR3 is 15 residues long. CDR3 DNA: TGTGCCAGCAGATCTTCGGGGGTTGCGACAGATACGCAGTATTTT. Amino acid sequence: CASRSSGVATDTQYF.

The V gene is TRBV2, the J gene TRBJ2-5, with D hard to call. The V gene lost 4 bases and the J gene lost 5 bases, with 11 bases spanning the gap. This CDR3 has 13 amino acids. The germline V gene encodes CDR1 SNHLY and CDR2 FYNNEI. The CDR3 DNA sequence: TGTGCCAGCAGTGTCCCCAGCTCGGAGACCCAGTACTTC. Its protein is CASSVPSSETQYF.

This chain connects TRBV5-8 to TRBJ2-7; no definite D call. Trimming left V 3 bases short and J 5 bases short, with 15 bases between. The CDR3 is made up of 14 amino acids. The germline V gene has CDR1 SGHTS and CDR2 YDEGEE. The CDR3 nucleotides are TGTGCCAGCAGCTCTGGTTTCCCTGGGGACGAGCAGTACTTC. It is translated as CASSSGFPGDEQYF.

This clonotype turned up a few times. The chain combines TRBV20-1 with TRBJ2-3; 9 bases are a match to TRBD2. The CDR3 length is 16 residues. The germline CDR1 and CDR2 sequences are DFQATT and SNEGSKA (reference sequence). The V gene end was trimmed by 4 bases and the J gene end by 0 bases; junction bases not matched to a gene: 8. CDR3 amino acids: CSAIIMLAGSTDTQYF. CDR3 nucleotide sequence: TGCAGTGCTATAATCATGCTAGCGGGGAGCACAGATACGCAGTATTTT.

The genes are TRBV5-4 and TRBJ2-7; 9 nucleotides match TRBD2. V lost 4 bases and J lost 7; bases outside the gene matches: 12. Germline V gene data show CDR1 as SGHNT and CDR2 as YYREEE (reference sequence). This CDR3 spans 15 amino acids. CDR3 protein: CASSQGGGRDREQYF. CDR3 in DNA: TGTGCCAGCAGCCAGGGGGGCGGGAGGGATCGGGAGCAGTACTTC.

The V and J genes are TRBV6-1 and TRBJ2-7; 10 positions agree with TRBD2. After removal of 2 bases from V and 5 bases from J, the junction contained 6 bases not matched to a gene. Germline assignment: CDR1 MNHNS and CDR2 SASEGT. CDR3 length: 15 amino acids. The chain's CDR3 is CASSERAGGLNEQYF. Here the CDR3 DNA reads TGTGCCAGCAGTGAACGAGCGGGAGGGCTGAACGAGCAGTACTTC.